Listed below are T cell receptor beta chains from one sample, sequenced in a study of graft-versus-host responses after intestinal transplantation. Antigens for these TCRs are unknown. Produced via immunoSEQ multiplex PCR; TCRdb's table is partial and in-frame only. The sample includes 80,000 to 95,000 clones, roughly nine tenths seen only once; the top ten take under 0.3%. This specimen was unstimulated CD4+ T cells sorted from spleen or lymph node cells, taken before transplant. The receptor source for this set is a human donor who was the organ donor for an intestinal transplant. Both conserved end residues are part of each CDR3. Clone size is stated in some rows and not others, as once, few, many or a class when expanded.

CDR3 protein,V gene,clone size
CASSLRDREVEQYF,TRBV28,NA
CASSLVGTTYYGYTF,TRBV5-6,NA
CASSLEPRIETQYF,TRBV7-8,NA
CASSQPGLGEQFF,TRBV4-1,NA
CASSRGVEQFF,TRBV7-2,NA
CASSPARDQYF,TRBV28,NA
CASSLELAATYEQYF,TRBV5-5,NA
CASSPRDSRGPGYTF,TRBV19,NA
CASRTYYEQYF,TRBV28,NA
CASRGLRRPGPDTQYF,TRBV11-2,once
CASSLRRPALAGVYEQYF,TRBV5-6,few
CASRETASGNTIYF,TRBV6-6,NA
CASSSQLSNTEAFF,TRBV11-3,NA
CASTPRSFNYNEQFF,TRBV9,NA
CASSSKTGGADIQYF,TRBV5-1,NA
CASRGTGARYGYTF,TRBV2,few
CATSRDIGRYEQYF,TRBV15,NA
CASSQELAGVVGELFF,TRBV4-2,NA
CASSQGSLASPDTQYF,TRBV4-1,NA
CASSSRDRGGIQYF,TRBV11-2,NA
CASSPEINYGYTF,TRBV11-3,NA
CASSFRGNQPQHF,TRBV7-8,NA
CASSGTPWSETQYF,TRBV5-1,once
CASSPAVQETQYF,TRBV18,once
CASSAGIGGDEQFF,TRBV5-1,NA
CASSGIGTGGDEQYF,TRBV2,NA
CASGLIGQTDPYGYTF,TRBV12-5,NA
CASSPRRTPNTGELFF,TRBV18,once
CASLPGRLGDTQYF,TRBV2,once
CASSLAPSDRAGNQPQHF,TRBV5-1,NA
CASSRLRDGYGYTF,TRBV11-3,NA
CASSWLASNTGELFF,TRBV6-6,NA
CASGWEKGLAGYEQYF,TRBV12-5,NA
CASSPTRGGGIGEQYF,TRBV6-6,few
CASSLDYGGSYEQYF,TRBV7-2,NA
CASSTQRETQYF,TRBV7-6,NA